Presented here are 30 T cell receptor beta chains from one specimen sequenced in a study of OX40 agonist ivuxolimab in advanced cancers. Method: immunoSEQ multiplex PCR; TCRdb's copy keeps in-frame clones and lacks some. The data hold tens of thousands of clones, with about 90% observed a single time. The sequencing used CD4+ or CD8+ T cells sorted from blood, collected in a trial of the OX40 agonist ivuxolimab. These receptors all stem from an adult with an advanced solid tumor such as melanoma, head and neck, liver or kidney cancer.

The J gene is TRBJ2-3, the V gene TRBV10-3, with D unresolved. Germline V gene data show CDR1 as ENHRY and CDR2 as SYGVKD. This CDR3 is 12 amino acids long. Trimming cost V 6 bases and J 1 base, with 5 bases left between them. In nucleotides, the CDR3 is TGTGCCATCAGCGGAGGCACAGATACGCAGTATTTT. It encodes CAISGGTDTQYF.

J is TRBJ2-5 and V is TRBV19; perhaps TRBD1 as D (6 bases). The CDR3 spans 14 residues. Per the germline V gene, CDR1 is LNHDA and CDR2 is SQIVND (reference sequence). Trimming shortened V by 6 bases and J by 4 bases, and 15 bases separated the two germline ends. The CDR3 region has the DNA TGTGCCAGTAGACCGACAGGAACGCGAGAGACCCAGTACTTC. The encoded protein is CASRPTGTRETQYF.

CDR3 loop: CASEESAGGSSYNEQFF. The DNA of the CDR3 is TGTGCCAGCGAGGAATCCGCGGGAGGTAGCTCCTACAATGAGCAGTTCTTC. This chain uses TRBV7-9 with TRBJ2-1; 8 positions agree with TRBD2. V was clipped by 8 bases and J by 0 bases; unmatched bases: 12. Germline CDR1 SEHNR, CDR2 FQNEAQ (reference sequence). This CDR3 has 17 amino acids.

This clone was detected only once. The J gene is TRBJ2-2, the V gene TRBV7-3, with 9 bases fitting TRBD2. CDR3 length: 16 amino acids. The trim removed 3 bases at V and 1 base at J, leaving 3 bases unmatched. Per the germline V gene, CDR1 is SGHTA and CDR2 is FQGTGA. In DNA form, the CDR3 reads TGTGCCAGCAGCTTTTCGACTAGCGGGAACACCGGGGAGCTGTTTTTT. This encodes CASSFSTSGNTGELFF.

The chain links TRBV29-1 to TRBJ2-3; D gene uncertain. CDR3 length: 13 residues. The V end was cut by 6 bases, the J end by 2 bases, with 12 bases between. Germline V lookup: CDR1 SQVTM, CDR2 ANQGSEA. The CDR3 protein is CSVGGVPTDTQYF. DNA for the CDR3: TGCAGCGTCGGTGGCGTCCCCACAGATACGCAGTATTTT.

This chain joins TRBV6-1 and TRBJ2-3; 11 bases map to TRBD2. The length of the CDR3 is 18 residues. J gave up 4 bases and V 2 bases, and 11 bases lay outside the gene matches. The germline gives CDR1 MNHNS, CDR2 SASEGT. CDR3 protein: CASSESFQLAGASDTQYF. CDR3 sequence (DNA): TGTGCCAGCAGTGAATCTTTTCAACTAGCGGGAGCGTCAGATACGCAGTATTTT.

The chain couples TRBV10-3 to TRBJ1-2; D might be TRBD1 (5 bases). The germline V gene encodes CDR1 ENHRY and CDR2 SYGVKD. The CDR3 loop spans 12 amino acids. V lost 4 bases, J lost 2 bases, and 5 bases lay in between. CDR3 DNA sequence: TGTGCCATCAGTGGGACAAACTATGGCTACACCTTC. Its translation is CAISGTNYGYTF.

J is TRBJ2-4 and V is TRBV19; either TRBD1 or TRBD2 may fit D (6 bases each). Trimming took 5 bases from V and 14 from J, leaving 19 bases between them. CDR3 length: 13 amino acids. Germline-derived CDR1 and CDR2 are LNHDA and SQIVND (reference sequence). CDR3 nucleotides: TGTGCCAGTAGTCCCGAGGGGGGCACGTTAAAGTACTTC. Residues: CASSPEGGTLKYF.

This chain links TRBV5-1 with TRBJ2-1; D remains ambiguous. The CDR3 has 14 amino acids. Germline V lookup: CDR1 SGHRS, CDR2 YFSETQ. V shed 6 bases and J shed 0 bases, with 10 bases lying between them. Here the CDR3 DNA reads TGCGCCAGCACAACCGGAAACTCCTACAATGAGCAGTTCTTC. This translates into CASTTGNSYNEQFF. Full variable domain (rest looked up from reference TRBV5-1 and TRBJ2-1): KAGVTQTPRYLIKTRGQQVTLSCSPISGHRSVSWYQQTPGQGLQFLFEYFSETQRNKGNFPGRFSGRQFSNSRSEMNVSTLELGDSALYLCASTTGNSYNEQFFGPGTRLTVL.

This clone occurred once. V is TRBV30 and J is TRBJ1-2; D is unclear. Germline values: CDR1 GTSNPN, CDR2 SVGIG (reference sequence). The V end was cut by 1 base, the J end by 2 bases, with 8 bases between. The CDR3 runs 13 residues. In DNA, the CDR3 is TGTGCCTGGAGTGCGACTGTAAACTATGGCTACACCTTC. It codes for CAWSATVNYGYTF. The variable domain in full, completed from reference TRBV30 and TRBJ1-2, reads SQTIHQWPATLVQPVGSPLSLECTVEGTSNPNLYWYRQAAGRGLQLLFYSVGIGQISSEVPQNLSASRPQDRQFILSSKKLLLSDSGFYLCAWSATVNYGYTFGSGTRLTVV.

The J gene is TRBJ2-7, the V gene TRBV6-1; D perhaps matches TRBD1 (6 bases). The CDR3 has 13 amino acids. CDR1 and CDR2 (germline): MNHNS, SASEGT. V was cut by 8 bases and J by 3 bases, with 14 bases left in between. The CDR3, as DNA: TGTGCCAGCTACAACAGGGAACACTACGAGCAGTACTTC. Amino acids: CASYNREHYEQYF.

The chain has TRBV6-4 and TRBJ2-2; D remains ambiguous. Germline lookup yields CDR1 MRHNA and CDR2 SNTAGT. The CDR3 sequence is 14 residues long. V dropped 4 bases and J dropped 2 bases, with 8 bases sitting between them. This CDR3 reads CASSVDLNTGELFF. The CDR3 DNA reads TGTGCCAGCAGTGTGGACCTAAACACCGGGGAGCTGTTTTTT.

This clone has just one count. The chain uses TRBV9 and TRBJ2-3, with D tentatively TRBD2 (6 bases). This CDR3 is 16 amino acids long. Germline lookup yields CDR1 SGDLS and CDR2 YYNGEE. V was shortened by 0 bases and J by 3 bases, with 14 bases between the two germline ends. In DNA form, the CDR3 reads TGTGCCAGCAGCGTAGGGGCGGGATCTTCGACAGATACGCAGTATTTT. It is translated as CASSVGAGSSTDTQYF.

The chain joins TRBV27 to TRBJ1-5; tentative D call: TRBD1 (6 bases). The CDR3 contains 14 residues. Germline V gene lookup returns CDR1 MNHEY and CDR2 SMNVEV (reference sequence). V shed 4 bases and J shed 7 bases, with 14 bases lying between them. This CDR3 is CASSSQGPGQPQHF. The CDR3 DNA reads as TGTGCCAGCAGTTCACAGGGCCCCGGGCAGCCCCAGCATTTT.

The chain carries TRBV15 and TRBJ2-1, with TRBD2 identical over 7 bases. CDR3 length: 17 amino acids. V lost 3 bases, J lost 0 bases, and 8 bases stayed unmatched. Germline CDR1 LNHNV, CDR2 YYDKDF (reference sequence). The CDR3 loop reads CATSRIRGGSSYNEQFF. DNA of the CDR3: TGTGCCACCAGCAGGATAAGGGGCGGGAGCTCCTACAATGAGCAGTTCTTC. The full variable domain, in which reference TRBV15 and TRBJ2-1 provide the parts outside the CDR3, is DAMVIQNPRYQVTQFGKPVTLSCSQTLNHNVMYWYQQKSSQAPKLLFHYYDKDFNNEADTPDNFQSRRPNTSFCFLDIRSPGLGDTAMYLCATSRIRGGSSYNEQFFGPGTRLTVL.

V gene TRBV6-1 combines with J gene TRBJ1-4, with D possibly TRBD1 on 5 matching bases. The CDR3 has 15 amino acids. Germline CDR1 is MNHNS and CDR2 is SASEGT. V was trimmed by 6 bases and J by 0 bases, leaving 11 bases between them. The CDR3 loop reads CASRRDRATNEKLFF. DNA for the CDR3: TGTGCCAGCAGAAGGGACCGTGCAACTAATGAAAAACTGTTTTTT.

The V call is TRBV20-1, the J call TRBJ2-1; unclear D gene. Trimming shortened V by 3 bases and J by 8 bases, and 8 bases separated the two germline ends. The CDR3 has 11 residues. Germline values: CDR1 DFQATT, CDR2 SNEGSKA (reference sequence). The CDR3 coding sequence is TGCAGTGCTAGTTCCCGCGATGAGCAGTTCTTC. It yields the protein CSASSRDEQFF.

The chain couples TRBV13 to TRBJ2-3; no definite D call. Germline-derived CDR1 and CDR2 are PRHDT and FYEKMQ (reference sequence). CDR3 size: 14 residues. The V and J ends lost 2 bases and 8 bases respectively, with 14 bases between them. The CDR3 reads CASSLSLHPGTQYF. Written as DNA, the CDR3 is TGTGCCAGCAGCTTATCACTCCACCCAGGTACGCAGTATTTT.

V gene TRBV5-1 combines with J gene TRBJ1-2, with 8 bases matching TRBD1. The CDR3 is 17 residues long. CDR1 and CDR2 from the germline V gene are SGHRS and YFSETQ. V was pared by 0 bases and J by 4 bases, with 11 bases of the junction left unmatched. CDR3 loop: CASSLDARGPSGYGYTF. In DNA form, the CDR3 reads TGCGCCAGCAGCTTGGATGCCAGGGGGCCTTCCGGCTATGGCTACACCTTC. Using reference TRBV5-1 and TRBJ1-2 for the parts outside the CDR3, the full variable domain is KAGVTQTPRYLIKTRGQQVTLSCSPISGHRSVSWYQQTPGQGLQFLFEYFSETQRNKGNFPGRFSGRQFSNSRSEMNVSTLELGDSALYLCASSLDARGPSGYGYTFGSGTRLTVV.

This chain links TRBV5-4 with TRBJ2-1; 12 bases match TRBD1. Germline trimming cut 0 bases from V and 8 bases from J; bases unmatched to any gene: 15. The CDR3 extends over 19 amino acids. Looked up from germline, CDR1 is SGHNT and CDR2 is YYREEE (reference sequence). The DNA of the CDR3 is TGTGCCAGCAGCTTGGGGGCTCGGGACAGGGGGCATGTAACGTATGAGCAGTTCTTC. Protein: CASSLGARDRGHVTYEQFF.

The chain joins TRBV28 to TRBJ1-2, with TRBD1 matching over 7 bases. The germline V gene encodes CDR1 MDHEN and CDR2 SYDVKM. Losses at the gene ends were 7 bases for V and 4 bases for J; bases not matched to a gene: 9. The CDR3 is 14 amino acids. CDR3 residues: CASIPGGSRYGYTF. The CDR3 DNA is TGTGCCAGCATTCCAGGGGGTTCCCGCTATGGCTACACCTTC.

The chain uses TRBV7-8 and TRBJ2-7; no definite D call. The ends were cut back, 2 bases at V and 2 bases at J, with 10 bases in the middle. Per germline, CDR1 SGHVS and CDR2 FQNEAQ. CDR3 size: 14 residues. CDR3 loop: CASSLMRLTYEQYF. CDR3 in DNA: TGTGCCAGCAGCTTAATGAGACTCACCTACGAGCAGTACTTC.

The J gene is TRBJ2-7, the V gene TRBV7-2; D gene ambiguous. The CDR3 loop spans 13 amino acids. Trimming left V 2 bases short and J 5 bases short, with 10 bases between. Germline CDR1 reads SGHTA; CDR2 reads FQGNSA. The CDR3 DNA sequence: TGTGCCAGCAGCTTATCTAGGAAAGACGAGCAGTACTTC. Translated: CASSLSRKDEQYF.

The J gene is TRBJ2-3, the V gene TRBV19, with a tentative D call TRBD2 (5 bases). Germline V lookup: CDR1 LNHDA, CDR2 SQIVND (reference sequence). The CDR3 consists of 17 residues. V lost 5 bases and J lost 2, with 20 bases in between. The CDR3 spells CASSSEKKLAVTDTQYF. The DNA for the CDR3 is TGTGCCAGTAGTTCGGAGAAAAAGCTAGCAGTCACAGATACGCAGTATTTT.

A note on this clone: The sample contains more than one DNA sequence encoding this CDR3. The chain joins TRBV6-6 to TRBJ1-1; the D is unclear. Germline CDR1 reads MNHNY; CDR2 reads SVGAGI (reference sequence). V was shortened by 8 bases and J by 5 bases, with 12 bases between the two germline ends. This CDR3 is 12 amino acids long. DNA of the CDR3: TGTGCCAGCGGGTCGGGAGAGACTGAAGCTTTCTTT. It specifies CASGSGETEAFF.

The V call is TRBV2, the J call TRBJ1-3; possibly TRBD1 for D (6 bases). This CDR3 has 16 residues. Trimming shortened V by 6 bases and J by 2 bases, and 17 bases separated the two germline ends. Germline CDR1 reads SNHLY; CDR2 reads FYNNEI. The CDR3 sequence is CASSLKGGAAGNTIYF. CDR3 DNA: TGTGCCAGCAGCCTAAAGGGGGGGGCCGCTGGAAACACCATATATTTT.

J is TRBJ2-5 and V is TRBV19; a possible D gene is TRBD1 (6 bases). V gave up 0 bases and J gave up 6 bases, with 17 bases separating them. Germline CDR1 reads LNHDA; CDR2 reads SQIVND (reference sequence). CDR3 length equals 16 residues. The CDR3 here is CASSIDFVGGLKTQYF. CDR3 in DNA: TGTGCCAGTAGTATAGATTTTGTTGGGGGCTTGAAGACCCAGTACTTC.

In its sample, this clone was seen once. V usage is TRBV6-4 and J usage is TRBJ2-2; 8 bases fit TRBD1. The CDR3 loop spans 15 amino acids. Germline CDR1 and CDR2: MRHNA and SNTAGT. The V and J ends lost 3 bases and 6 bases, in that order; junction bases with no gene match: 6. CDR3: CASSEQGEAAGELFF. CDR3 nucleotides: TGTGCCAGCAGTGAACAGGGGGAAGCGGCCGGGGAGCTGTTTTTT.

J is TRBJ2-7 and V is TRBV4-1; D is tentatively TRBD1 or TRBD2 (5 bases each). Trimming left V 0 bases short and J 2 bases short, with 8 bases between. Germline CDR1 reads MGHRA; CDR2 reads YSYEKL. The CDR3 covers 14 residues. The CDR3 nucleotides read TGCGCCAGCAGCCAAGATGGGACGGCCTACGAGCAGTACTTC. Translating it yields CASSQDGTAYEQYF.

The chain is built from TRBV18 and TRBJ2-7, with 7 bases that match TRBD2. J gave up 0 bases and V 3 bases, and 5 bases lay outside the gene matches. Germline V gives CDR1 KGHSH, CDR2 LQKENI. This CDR3 has 15 residues. CDR3 DNA: TGTGCCAGCTCACCCCGACCGGGGGGCTCCTACGAGCAGTACTTC. Protein: CASSPRPGGSYEQYF. The entire variable domain, with the rest obtained from reference TRBV18 and TRBJ2-7, is as follows: NAGVMQNPRHLVRRRGQEARLRCSPMKGHSHVYWYRQLPEEGLKFMVYLQKENIIDESGMPKERFSAEFPKEGPSILRIQQVVRGDSAAYFCASSPRPGGSYEQYFGPGTRLTVT.